The 5 T cell receptor beta chains below were found in one sample sequenced in a study of Ad26.COV2.S vaccination and SARS-CoV-2 variants. Treatment denoted: around 19 received Ad26.COV2.S at low or high dose, single or two shots; several received placebo; per-sample allocation not given. Vaccine and placebo recipients were sampled on day 63 after the first injection. This table comes from immunoSEQ multiplex PCR, and its TCRdb copy is limited to in-frame clones, with some not included. Of a few hundred thousand clones listed, about 90% are singletons. The sequences come from peripheral blood, collected in a trial of Ad26.COV2.S vaccine versus placebo. The receptors originated from a person aged 18-60 years who received the Ad26.COV2.S COVID-19 vaccine or a placebo.

The chain joins TRBV6-2 or TRBV6-3 to TRBJ2-5, with a weak D call TRBD2 (6 bases). CDR1 is MNHEY and CDR2 is SVGEGT in the germline V gene. CDR3 length: 15 amino acids. V gave up 0 bases and J gave up 5 bases, with 13 bases separating them. This CDR3 is CASSYSAGAGETQYF. The CDR3 DNA follows: TGTGCCAGCAGTTACTCGGCCGGGGCGGGGGAGACCCAGTACTTC.

The chain joins TRBV4-1 to TRBJ1-2, with 7 bases that match TRBD1. The CDR3 loop spans 15 amino acids. Trimming cost V 3 bases and J 8 bases; bases outside gene matches: 12. In germline, CDR1 is MGHRA, CDR2 YSYEKL. The CDR3 sequence is CASSHPDRASGGYTF. CDR3 in DNA: TGCGCCAGCAGCCACCCCGACAGGGCGTCTGGAGGCTACACCTTC.

The chain recombines TRBV10-2 with TRBJ2-5; 12 positions agree with TRBD2. V dropped 3 bases and J dropped 5; count of bases not matched to a gene: 10. Germline V gene sequence: CDR1 WSHSY, CDR2 SAAADI. This CDR3 is 17 amino acids long. The CDR3 protein is CASSDPFTSGGLETQYF. CDR3 DNA: TGCGCCAGCAGTGACCCTTTTACTAGCGGGGGGCTGGAGACCCAGTACTTC.

The V and J genes are TRBV23-1 and TRBJ2-7, with D tentatively TRBD2 (6 bases). TRBV23-1 is identified as an open reading frame with a role that is uncertain. V shed 10 bases and J shed 2 bases, with 15 bases lying between them. The CDR3 has 13 residues. The CDR3 loop reads CATTRRGTYEQYF. The CDR3 DNA reads TGCGCCACCACGCGGAGGGGCACCTACGAGCAGTACTTC.

The V call is TRBV11-2, the J call TRBJ1-4; weak D call: TRBD1 (5 bases). V lost 1 base and J lost 8, with 14 bases in between. The V gene's germline CDR1 is SGHAT and CDR2 FQNNGV. This CDR3 has 15 amino acids. CDR3 in amino acids: CASSLGDRKGEKLFF. The CDR3 DNA is TGTGCCAGCAGCTTAGGTGACAGAAAGGGAGAAAAACTGTTTTTT.